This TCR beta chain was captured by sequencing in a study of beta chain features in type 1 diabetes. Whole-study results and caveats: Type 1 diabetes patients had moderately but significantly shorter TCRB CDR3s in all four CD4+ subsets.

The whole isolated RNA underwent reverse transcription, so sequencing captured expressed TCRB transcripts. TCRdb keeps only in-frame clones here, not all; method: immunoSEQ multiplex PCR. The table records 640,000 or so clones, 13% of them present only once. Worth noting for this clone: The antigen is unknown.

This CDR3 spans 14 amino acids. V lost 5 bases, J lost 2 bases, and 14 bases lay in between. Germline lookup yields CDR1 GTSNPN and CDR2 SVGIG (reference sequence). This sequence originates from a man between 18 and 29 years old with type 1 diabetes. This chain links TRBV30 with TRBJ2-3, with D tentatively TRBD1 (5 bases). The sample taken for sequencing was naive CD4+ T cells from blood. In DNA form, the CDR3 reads TGTGCCTGGCACGACCCTGGGGCCACAGATACGCAGTATTTT. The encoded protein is CAWHDPGATDTQYF. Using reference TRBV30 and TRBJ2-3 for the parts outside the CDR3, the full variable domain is SQTIHQWPATLVQPVGSPLSLECTVEGTSNPNLYWYRQAAGRGLQLLFYSVGIGQISSEVPQNLSASRPQDRQFILSSKKLLLSDSGFYLCAWHDPGATDTQYFGPGTRLTVL.